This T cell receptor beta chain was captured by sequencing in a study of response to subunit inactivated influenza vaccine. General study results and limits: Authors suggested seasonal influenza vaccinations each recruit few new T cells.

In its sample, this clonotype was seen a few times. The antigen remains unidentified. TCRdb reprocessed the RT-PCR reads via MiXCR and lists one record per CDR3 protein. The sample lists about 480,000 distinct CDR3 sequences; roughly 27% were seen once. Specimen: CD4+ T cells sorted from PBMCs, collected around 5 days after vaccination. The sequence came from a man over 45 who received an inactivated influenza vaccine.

Here the CDR3 reads CASSPPTGSRTEQFF. DNA of the CDR3: TGTGCCAGCAGCCCCCCCACAGGATCCCGTACCGAGCAGTTCTTC. The genes are TRBV13 and TRBJ2-1; perhaps TRBD1 as D (5 bases). Between the trimmed V and J ends, which lost 5 bases and 10 bases, there was a span of 21 bases. CDR1 and CDR2 (germline): PRHDT, FYEKMQ (reference sequence). This CDR3 has 15 residues. Variable domain in full (rest from reference TRBV13 and TRBJ2-1): AAGVIQSPRHLIKEKRETATLKCYPIPRHDTVYWYQQGPGQDPQFLISFYEKMQSDKGSIPDRFSAQQFSDYHSELNMSSLELGDSALYFCASSPPTGSRTEQFFGPGTRLTVL.